The clone carrying this T cell receptor (beta chain) was seen a single time. As yet, its antigen is unknown. This sample is part of a study of OX40 agonist ivuxolimab in advanced cancers. Background on the study: Past anti-PD-1, anti-PD-L1 or anti-CTLA-4 therapy was accepted, and 35% to 45% had received some. Study findings and constraints: Clonal expansion from baseline to week 6 occurred in both CD4+ and CD8+ T cells.

Data came from immunoSEQ multiplex PCR; TCRdb stores just in-frame clones and leaves some out. Of about 75,000 clones in the sample, about 88% are singletons; the top ten hold roughly 8%. Autoimmune disease history or systemic immunosuppression meant exclusion. Blood got drawn at baseline, again on cycle 4 day 1, and then on cycle 7 day 1. The TCR comes from an adult with an advanced solid tumor such as melanoma, head and neck, liver or kidney cancer. Sequences were derived from CD4+ or CD8+ T cells sorted from blood, sampled in a trial of the OX40 agonist ivuxolimab.

In nucleotides, the CDR3 is TGTGCCAGCAGCTTAGGCGGGAGCGGGTACAATGAGCAGTTCTTC. This translates into CASSLGGSGYNEQFF. The chain has TRBV7-9 and TRBJ2-1, with 7 bases fitting TRBD2. The CDR3 has 15 amino acids. Germline lookup yields CDR1 SEHNR and CDR2 FQNEAQ (reference sequence). Trimming took 1 base from V and 4 from J; bases not matched to a gene: 4.